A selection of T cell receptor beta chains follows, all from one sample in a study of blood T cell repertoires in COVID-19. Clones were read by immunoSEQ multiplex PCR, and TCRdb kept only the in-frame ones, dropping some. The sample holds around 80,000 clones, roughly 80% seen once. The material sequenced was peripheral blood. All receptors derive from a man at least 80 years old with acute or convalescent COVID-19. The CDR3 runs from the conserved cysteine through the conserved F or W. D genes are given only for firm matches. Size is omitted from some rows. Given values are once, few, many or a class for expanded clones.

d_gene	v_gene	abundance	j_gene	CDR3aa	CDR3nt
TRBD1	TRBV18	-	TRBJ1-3	CASSPIQIDRGGNTIYF	TGTGCCAGCTCACCAATCCAGATCGACAGGGGTGGAAACACCATATATTTT
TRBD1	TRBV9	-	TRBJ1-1	CASSAVGRGLNTEAFF	TGTGCCAGCAGCGCTGTCGGCAGGGGGCTTAACACTGAAGCTTTCTTT
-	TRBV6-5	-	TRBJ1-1	CASSLSRGNTEAFF	TGTGCCAGCAGTCTTAGCAGGGGGAACACTGAAGCTTTCTTT
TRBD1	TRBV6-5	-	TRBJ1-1	CASSSPGQAVWTFF	TGTGCCAGCAGTTCACCCGGACAGGCGGTTTGGACTTTCTTT
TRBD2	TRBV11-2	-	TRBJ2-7	CASSSSGGGYEQYF	TGTGCCAGCAGCTCAAGCGGGGGAGGCTACGAGCAGTACTTC
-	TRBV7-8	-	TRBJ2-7	CASSLLFAQGASYEQYF	TGTGCCAGCAGCTTATTATTCGCTCAGGGTGCCTCCTACGAGCAGTACTTC
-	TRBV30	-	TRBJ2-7	CAWSVYREEQYF	TGTGCCTGGAGTGTTTACAGGGAAGAGCAGTACTTC
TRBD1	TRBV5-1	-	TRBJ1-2	CASSFAGQGDGYTF	TGCGCCAGCAGCTTCGCGGGACAGGGGGATGGCTACACCTTC
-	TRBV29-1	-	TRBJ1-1	CSVGRTENTEAFF	TGCAGCGTTGGAAGGACAGAAAACACTGAAGCTTTCTTT
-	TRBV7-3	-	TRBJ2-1	CASSAYGTQNEQFF	TGTGCCAGCAGCGCCTATGGGACTCAAAATGAGCAGTTCTTC
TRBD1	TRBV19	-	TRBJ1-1	CASTLEEGALNTEAFF	TGTGCCAGTACCTTAGAGGAGGGGGCCCTGAACACTGAAGCTTTCTTT
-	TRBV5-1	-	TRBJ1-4	CASSSDRPTNEKLFF	TGCGCCAGCAGCTCAGACAGACCAACTAATGAAAAACTGTTTTTT
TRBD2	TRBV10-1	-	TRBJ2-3	CASRAGDVTDTQYF	TGCGCCAGCAGAGCGGGGGACGTCACAGATACGCAGTATTTT
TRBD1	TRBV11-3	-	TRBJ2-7	CASSPGTGPYEQYF	TGTGCCAGCAGCCCCGGGACAGGGCCCTACGAGCAGTACTTC
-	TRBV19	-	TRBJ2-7	CASSDRSLYEQYF	TGTGCCAGTAGCGACAGGAGCTTATACGAGCAGTACTTC
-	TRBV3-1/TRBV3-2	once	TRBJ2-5	CASSQDRGRDQETQYF	TGTGCCAGCAGCCAAGATAGGGGAAGGGACCAAGAGACCCAGTACTTC
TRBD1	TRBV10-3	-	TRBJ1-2	CAISEGSTGDYGYTF	TGTGCCATCAGTGAAGGTTCGACAGGGGACTATGGCTACACCTTC
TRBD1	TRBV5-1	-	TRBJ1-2	CATRTTGVDGYTF	TGCGCCACCAGAACGACAGGGGTGGATGGCTACACCTTC
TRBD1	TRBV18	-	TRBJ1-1	CASSPKSRDRVNTEAFF	TGTGCCAGCTCACCTAAGTCCCGGGACAGGGTGAACACTGAAGCTTTCTTT
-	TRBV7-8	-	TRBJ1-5	CASSPGIWNQPQHF	TGTGCCAGCAGCCCGGGGATATGGAATCAGCCCCAGCATTTT
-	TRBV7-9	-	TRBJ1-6	CASSSVRGYNSPLHF	TGTGCCAGCAGCTCAGTCAGGGGTTATAATTCACCCCTCCACTTT
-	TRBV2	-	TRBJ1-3	CASSERLTGNTIYF	TGTGCCAGCAGTGAAAGACTGACTGGAAACACCATATATTTT
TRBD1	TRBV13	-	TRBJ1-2	CASSERQGAFDYGYTF	TGTGCCAGCAGCGAGAGACAGGGGGCATTCGACTATGGCTACACCTTC
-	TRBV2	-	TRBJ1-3	CASQQESGNTIYF	TGTGCTAGCCAACAGGAATCTGGAAACACCATATATTTT
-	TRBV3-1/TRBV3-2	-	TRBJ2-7	CASSHSITGALSYEQYF	TGTGCCAGCAGCCATTCCATTACAGGAGCCCTATCCTACGAGCAGTACTTC
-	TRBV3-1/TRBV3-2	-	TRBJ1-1	CASSQNRGGTEAFF	TGTGCCAGCAGCCAAAACCGGGGTGGCACTGAAGCTTTCTTT
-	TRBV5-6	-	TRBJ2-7	CASSLPLSEQYF	TGTGCCAGCAGCTTGCCTTTGAGCGAGCAGTACTTC
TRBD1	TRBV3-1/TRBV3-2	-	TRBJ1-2	CASSQTDRGRGSTF	TGTGCCAGCAGCCAAACGGACAGGGGTAGGGGTTCCACCTTC
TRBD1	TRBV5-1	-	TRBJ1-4	CASSPGQGREKLFF	TGCGCCAGCAGCCCCGGACAGGGTCGCGAAAAACTGTTTTTT
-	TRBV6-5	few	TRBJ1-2	CASRSTTDQNYGYTF	TGTGCCAGCAGGTCAACGACAGACCAAAACTATGGCTACACCTTC
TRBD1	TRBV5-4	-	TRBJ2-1	CASSLDRGSYNEQFF	TGTGCCAGCAGCTTGGACAGGGGCTCCTACAATGAGCAGTTCTTC
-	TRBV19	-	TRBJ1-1	CASTRAGITEAFF	TGTGCCAGTACCCGGGCAGGGATCACTGAAGCTTTCTTT
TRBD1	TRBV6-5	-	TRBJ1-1	CAVAKQGAPNTEAFF	TGTGCCGTGGCTAAACAGGGGGCCCCGAACACTGAAGCTTTCTTT
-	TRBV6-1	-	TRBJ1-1	CASSEYGLSTEAFF	TGTGCCAGCAGTGAATACGGGTTATCCACTGAAGCTTTCTTT
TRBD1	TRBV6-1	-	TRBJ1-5	CASSEGGGGTQPQHF	TGTGCCAGCAGTGAAGGAGGAGGGGGCACTCAGCCCCAGCATTTT
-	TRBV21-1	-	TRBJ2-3	CASSKGASGGSTDTQYF	TGTGCCAGCAGCAAAGGGGCTAGCGGGGGGAGCACAGATACGCAGTATTTT
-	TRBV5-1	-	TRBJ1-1	CASSLTAGTEAFF	TGCGCCAGCAGCTTGACCGCCGGGACAGAAGCTTTCTTT
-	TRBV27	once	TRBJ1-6	CASSSWRADSPLHF	TGTGCCAGCAGTTCTTGGAGGGCGGATTCACCCCTCCACTTT
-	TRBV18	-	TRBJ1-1	CASSPQGEATEAFF	TGTGCCAGCTCACCCCAAGGAGAGGCGACTGAAGCTTTCTTT
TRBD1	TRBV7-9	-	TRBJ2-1	CASSLTGTAYNEQFF	TGTGCCAGCAGCTTAACCGGGACAGCATACAATGAGCAGTTCTTC
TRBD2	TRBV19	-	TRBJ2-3	CASSKGGGNTDTQYF	TGTGCCAGTAGTAAAGGCGGGGGGAACACAGATACGCAGTATTTT
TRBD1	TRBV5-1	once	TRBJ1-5	CASSLWDSPYLNQPQHF	TGCGCCAGCAGCTTGTGGGACAGTCCCTATTTAAATCAGCCCCAGCATTTT
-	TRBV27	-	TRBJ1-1	CASSFGDRLNTEAFF	TGTGCCAGCAGTTTTGGAGACAGGTTGAACACTGAAGCTTTCTTT
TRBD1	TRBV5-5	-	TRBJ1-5	CASSGTGPAHQPQHF	TGTGCCAGCAGCGGGACAGGCCCTGCGCATCAGCCCCAGCATTTT
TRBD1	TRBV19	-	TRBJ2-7	CASRGEKGANEQYF	TGTGCCAGTAGAGGGGAGAAGGGGGCGAACGAGCAGTACTTC
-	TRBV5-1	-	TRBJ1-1	CASSLGVVNTEAFF	TGCGCCAGCAGCTTGGGTGTAGTGAACACTGAAGCTTTCTTT
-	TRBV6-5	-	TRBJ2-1	CASSYSSAMSQFF	TGTGCCAGCAGTTACTCGAGCGCAATGTCGCAGTTCTTC
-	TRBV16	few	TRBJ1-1	CASSQFNVVQGVYTEAFF	TGTGCCAGCAGCCAATTTAATGTAGTACAGGGTGTATACACTGAAGCTTTCTTT
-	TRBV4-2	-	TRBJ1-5	CASSQDLEQPNQPQHF	TGTGCCAGCAGCCAAGATTTAGAACAGCCTAATCAGCCCCAGCATTTT
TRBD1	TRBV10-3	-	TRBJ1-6	CAIRGSTGATSPLHF	TGTGCCATCAGGGGGTCTACAGGGGCGACTTCACCCCTCCACTTT
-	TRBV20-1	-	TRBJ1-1	CSAPLNTEAFF	TGCAGTGCTCCTCTTAACACTGAAGCTTTCTTT
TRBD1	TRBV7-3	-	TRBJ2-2	CASSFTGGPNTGELFF	TGTGCCAGCAGCTTTACAGGGGGCCCGAACACCGGGGAGCTGTTTTTT
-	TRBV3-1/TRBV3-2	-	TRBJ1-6	CASSQARGNSPLHF	TGTGCCAGCAGCCAAGCGCGGGGTAATTCACCCCTCCACTTT
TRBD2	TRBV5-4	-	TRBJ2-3	CASSPTSGGPDTQYF	TGTGCCAGCAGCCCGACTAGCGGGGGGCCAGATACGCAGTATTTT
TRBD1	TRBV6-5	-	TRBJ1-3	CASSYGTVSGNTIYF	TGTGCCAGCAGCTACGGGACAGTGTCTGGAAACACCATATATTTT
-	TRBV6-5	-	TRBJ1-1	CASRSVEGDTEAFF	TGTGCCAGCAGGTCAGTGGAGGGTGACACTGAAGCTTTCTTT
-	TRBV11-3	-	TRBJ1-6	CASSLGMDNSPLHF	TGTGCCAGCAGCCTCGGGATGGATAATTCACCCCTCCACTTT
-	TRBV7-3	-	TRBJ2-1	CASSFSGGPISEQFF	TGTGCCAGCAGCTTCTCCGGGGGGCCTATCTCTGAGCAGTTCTTC
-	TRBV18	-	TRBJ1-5	CASSPSVGRNQPQHF	TGTGCCAGCTCACCTTCCGTGGGGCGAAATCAGCCCCAGCATTTT